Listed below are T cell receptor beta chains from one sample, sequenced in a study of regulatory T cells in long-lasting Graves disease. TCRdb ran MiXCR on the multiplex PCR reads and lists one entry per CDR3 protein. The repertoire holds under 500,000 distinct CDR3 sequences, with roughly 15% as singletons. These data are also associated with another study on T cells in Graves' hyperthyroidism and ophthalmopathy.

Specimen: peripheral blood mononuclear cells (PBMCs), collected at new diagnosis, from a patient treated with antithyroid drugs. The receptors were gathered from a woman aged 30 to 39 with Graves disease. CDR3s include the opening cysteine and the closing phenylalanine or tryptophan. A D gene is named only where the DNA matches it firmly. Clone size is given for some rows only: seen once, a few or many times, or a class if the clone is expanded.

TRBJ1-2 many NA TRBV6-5 TGTGCCAGCAGTTACGGACACCCGAATAACTATGGCTACACCTTC CASSYGHPNNYGYTF
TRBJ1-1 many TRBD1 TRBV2 TGTGCCAGCAGTGTAACTGGGTCGGCGAGGGGGCTTAACACTGAAGCTTTCTTT CASSVTGSARGLNTEAFF
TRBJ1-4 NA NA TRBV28 TGTGCCAGCAGTTCCGACGTAAATGAAAAACTGTTTTTT CASSSDVNEKLFF
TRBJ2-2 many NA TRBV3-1 TGTGCCAGCAGCCAAGACGATAGGGACGCCGGGGAGCTGTTTTTT CASSQDDRDAGELFF
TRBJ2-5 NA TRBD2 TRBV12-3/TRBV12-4 TGTGCCAGCAGTTTAAGCGGGGCCTACAATGAGCAGTACTTC CASSLSGAYNEQYF
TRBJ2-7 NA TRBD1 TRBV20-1 TGCAGTGCTAGAGGCTTGGGACAGGGGCTCAACGAGCAGTACTTC CSARGLGQGLNEQYF
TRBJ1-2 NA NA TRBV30 TGTGCCTGGGCCGTGGACGGAGCTAACTATGGCTACACCTTC CAWAVDGANYGYTF
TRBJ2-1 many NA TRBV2 TGTGCCAGCATGAAGGACCGGTCCTACAATGAGCAGTTCTTC CASMKDRSYNEQFF
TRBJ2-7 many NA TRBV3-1 TGTGCCAGCAGCCAAGCTGCCGGAAACTACGAGCAGTACTTC CASSQAAGNYEQYF
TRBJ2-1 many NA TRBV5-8 TGTGCCAGCAGCTTGGGTGAAATCAATGAGCAGTTCTTC CASSLGEINEQFF
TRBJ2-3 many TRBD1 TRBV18 TGTGCCAGCTCACCACCGACAGGGGGCACAGATACGCAGTATTTT CASSPPTGGTDTQYF
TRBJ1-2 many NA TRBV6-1 TGTGCCATCTTTTCTAACTATGGCTACACCTTC CAIFSNYGYTF
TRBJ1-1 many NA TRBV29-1 TGCAGCGTTGACGGTCAGGGGTTCACTGAAGCTTTCTTT CSVDGQGFTEAFF
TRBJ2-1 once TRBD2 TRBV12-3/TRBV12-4 TGTGCCAGCGGAGGACTAGCGGGAGGTGAGCAGTTCTTC CASGGLAGGEQFF
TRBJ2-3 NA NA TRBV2 TGTGCCAGCAGTACCCCGGCCTCCGCTGGGGGAGATACGCAGTATTTT CASSTPASAGGDTQYF
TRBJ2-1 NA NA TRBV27 TGTGCCAGCAGTTCACAACGGGACGTCTGGGACTCTTACAATGAGCAGTTCTTC CASSSQRDVWDSYNEQFF
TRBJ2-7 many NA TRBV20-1 TGCAGTGCTATCGGACGGGACTCCTACGAGCAGTACTTC CSAIGRDSYEQYF
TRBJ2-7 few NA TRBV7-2 TGTGCCAGCAGCTTACAGGGCAGGTACGAGCAGTACTTC CASSLQGRYEQYF
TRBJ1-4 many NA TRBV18 TGTGCCAGCTCACCAGTCCGGACAACTAATGAAAAACTGTTTTTT CASSPVRTTNEKLFF
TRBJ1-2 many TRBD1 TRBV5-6 TGTGCCAGCAGCTCAATTGGACAGGGTCGGAGCCATGGCTACACCTTC CASSSIGQGRSHGYTF
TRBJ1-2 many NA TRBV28 TGTGCCAGCAGTTTATACAAACGTCGGGGCTACACCTTC CASSLYKRRGYTF
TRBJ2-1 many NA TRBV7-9 TGTGCCAGCAGTTATACCGACAATGAGCAGTTCTTC CASSYTDNEQFF
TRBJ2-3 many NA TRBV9 TGTGCCAGCAGCGTAGGTGGGGCAGATACGCAGTATTTT CASSVGGADTQYF
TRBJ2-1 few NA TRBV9 TGTGCCAGCAGCACTGTCTACAATGAGCAGTTCTTC CASSTVYNEQFF
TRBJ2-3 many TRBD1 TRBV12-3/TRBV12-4 TGTGCCAGCAGTTCGCCTATCCAGGGGGCCCACACAGATACGCAGTATTTT CASSSPIQGAHTDTQYF
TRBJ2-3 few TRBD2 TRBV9 TGTGCCAGCAGCGTAGGCACCGGGACTAGCGGAAGCACAGATACGCAGTATTTT CASSVGTGTSGSTDTQYF
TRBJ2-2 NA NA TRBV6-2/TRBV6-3 TGTGCCAGCAGTGAAGCCGCTCTAGGTACCGGGGAGCTGTTTTTT CASSEAALGTGELFF
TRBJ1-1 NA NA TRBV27 TGTGCCAGCAGTGATGGCTTGGCGGTCACTGAAGCTTTCTTT CASSDGLAVTEAFF
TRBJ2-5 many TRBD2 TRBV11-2 TGTGCCAGCAGACGAGCGGGAGGGCCGAAGTCAGAGACCCAGTACTTC CASRRAGGPKSETQYF
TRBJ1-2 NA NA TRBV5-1 TGCGCCAGCAGCATGGACGGTGGCGTCTATGGCTACACCTTC CASSMDGGVYGYTF
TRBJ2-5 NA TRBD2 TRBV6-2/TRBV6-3 TGTGCCAGCAGTCAATCTAGCGGTCAAGAGACCCAGTACTTC CASSQSSGQETQYF
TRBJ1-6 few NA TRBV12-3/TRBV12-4 TGTGCCAGCATAATAACTGGCTCCTATAATTCACCCCTCCACTTT CASIITGSYNSPLHF
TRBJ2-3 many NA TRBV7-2 TGTGCCAGCAGGCCCGGTCGGCGGGTAGGCACAGATACGCAGTATTTT CASRPGRRVGTDTQYF
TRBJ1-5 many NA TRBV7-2 TGTGCCAGCAGCACCCTAGGGAGTCAGCCCCAGCATTTT CASSTLGSQPQHF
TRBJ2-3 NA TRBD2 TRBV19 TGTGCCAGTAGTGGTTTAGCGGGAACAGATACGCAGTATTTT CASSGLAGTDTQYF
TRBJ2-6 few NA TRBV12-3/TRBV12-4 TGTGCCAGCAGTACCCCACGGGGGATGAAATCTGGGGCCAACGTCCTGACTTTC CASSTPRGMKSGANVLTF
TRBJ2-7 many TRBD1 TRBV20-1 TGCAGTGCTAGCCCGGGACAGGGAGGGCCCTACGAGCAGTACTTC CSASPGQGGPYEQYF
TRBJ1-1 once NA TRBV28 TGTGCCAGCATTTTAGCGGGAGGAGGGTTAGTTGAAGCTTTCTTT CASILAGGGLVEAFF
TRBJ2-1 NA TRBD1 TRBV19 TGTGCCAGTACCCTCCTTGGACAGGGCAATGAGCAGTTCTTC CASTLLGQGNEQFF
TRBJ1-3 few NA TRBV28 TGTGCCAGCGGCTTAGTAGGGGGGAGCGCGAGAAACACCATATATTTT CASGLVGGSARNTIYF
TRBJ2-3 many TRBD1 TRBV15 TGTGCCAGCCGACAGGGGCCTAGCACAGATACGCAGTATTTT CASRQGPSTDTQYF
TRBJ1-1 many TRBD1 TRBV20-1 TGCAGTGCCCCTCGACAGGGGGCTGAAGCTTTCTTT CSAPRQGAEAFF
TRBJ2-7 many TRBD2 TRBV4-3 TGCGCCAGCAGCCAAGGGACTAGCGGGAGGGAAACGGGCTACGAGCAGTACTTC CASSQGTSGRETGYEQYF